This TCR beta chain was documented in a study of cytomegalovirus exposure and HLA in healthy donors. Study results and limitations: The authors listed some 150 TCR beta chains as cytomegalovirus-associated.

Clones were read by immunoSEQ multiplex PCR, and TCRdb kept only the in-frame ones, dropping some. The sample lists 70,000 to 80,000 clones; around 94% were seen once. Worth noting for this clone: Its antigen is not identified.

Trimming cost V 1 base and J 5 bases, with 9 bases left between them. There are 14 residues in the CDR3. The germline CDR1 and CDR2 sequences are SGHVS and FQNEAQ. The V and J genes are TRBV7-8 and TRBJ1-5, with a tentative D call TRBD1 (6 bases). Sample: PBMCs. The sequence derives from a woman between 18 and 30 years old in good health and CMV-seronegative. CDR3 region: CASSLGDIYQPQHF. The CDR3 DNA is TGTGCCAGCAGCTTAGGGGACATTTATCAGCCCCAGCATTTT.